This passage covers 16 T cell receptor beta chains from one sample sequenced in a study of TIL therapy for anti-PD-1-resistant metastatic lung cancer. This was the immunoSEQ v3 assay. Here immunoSEQ multiplex PCR was the method, and the copy in TCRdb shows in-frame clones only, minus some. The repertoire holds under 100,000 clones, with roughly two thirds as singletons. The time point denotes: pre-treatment sample, taken before nivolumab and TIL therapy. Most excised metastases sampled were pleural nodules or supraclavicular lymph nodes. The source material was tumor tissue, sampled at baseline. These receptors were obtained from a person aged 25 to 85 with non-small cell lung cancer.

The chain recombines TRBV5-1 with TRBJ2-1, with TRBD2 as a possible D gene (6 bases). Germline V gives CDR1 SGHRS, CDR2 YFSETQ. The CDR3 sequence is 15 residues long. Trimming stripped 4 bases from V and 8 bases from J, with 19 bases between. In DNA, the CDR3 is TGCGCCAGCAGCATAACAGGCCCTGAGCGGGATGAGCAGTTCTTC. Its translation is CASSITGPERDEQFF.

The CDR3 sequence is CASRPDRRAGELFF. CDR3 DNA sequence: TGTGCCAGCAGACCGGACAGGCGGGCCGGGGAGCTGTTTTTT. The chain joins TRBV7-2 to TRBJ2-2; 7 bases map to TRBD1. V lost 6 bases, J lost 6 bases, and 7 bases stayed unmatched. The germline V gene encodes CDR1 SGHTA and CDR2 FQGNSA. The CDR3 is made up of 14 amino acids.

The gene calls are TRBV7-9 and TRBJ2-5; D might be TRBD2 (5 bases). Per the germline V gene, CDR1 is SEHNR and CDR2 is FQNEAQ (reference sequence). This CDR3 is built from 11 residues. V was pared by 8 bases and J by 5 bases, with 9 bases between. The CDR3 DNA is TGTGCCAGCGGGAGTCGGGAGACCCAGTACTTC. This gives the protein CASGSRETQYF.

This clone was counted only a few times. This chain joins TRBV7-3 and TRBJ2-2; no reliable D call. CDR1 is SGHTA, CDR2 FQGTGA, per germline. Trimming pared 0 bases from V and 8 bases from J, leaving 13 bases between. CDR3 length: 15 residues. The CDR3 loop is CASSLTSSSVGELFF. DNA of the CDR3: TGTGCCAGCAGCTTAACGTCCAGTAGTGTGGGGGAGCTGTTTTTT. Complete variable domain (other parts from reference TRBV7-3 and TRBJ2-2): GAGVSQTPSNKVTEKGKYVELRCDPISGHTALYWYRQSLGQGPEFLIYFQGTGAADDSGLPNDRFFAVRPEGSVSTLKIQRTERGDSAVYLCASSLTSSSVGELFFGEGSRLTVL.

The CDR3 loop reads CASSPTGASQPQHF. CDR3 sequence (DNA): TGTGCCAGCTCACCGACAGGGGCAAGTCAGCCCCAGCATTTT. The V and J genes are TRBV18 and TRBJ1-5; 8 bases fit TRBD1. The CDR3 is 14 amino acids. CDR1 and CDR2 (germline): KGHSH, LQKENI. The V and J ends lost 3 bases and 6 bases, in that order; junction bases with no gene match: 4.

This clone has just a few counts. The DNA for the CDR3 is TGTGCCAGCAGACCCGGGACTAGTTACAATGAGCAGTTCTTC. It codes for CASRPGTSYNEQFF. J is TRBJ2-1 and V is TRBV6-5, with TRBD2 matching 8 bases. Germline-derived CDR1 and CDR2 are MNHEY and SVGAGI. The CDR3 spans 14 residues. The V gene end was trimmed by 6 bases and the J gene end by 4 bases; junction bases not matched to a gene: 5.

The V gene is TRBV5-1, the J gene TRBJ2-6; D is perhaps TRBD1 (5 bases). V lost 0 bases, J lost 8 bases, and 9 bases lay in between. Germline CDR1 is SGHRS and CDR2 is YFSETQ. The CDR3 is made up of 14 amino acids. The DNA for the CDR3 is TGCGCCAGCAGCTTGGGGGCAGGGACCAACGTCCTGACTTTC. This translates into CASSLGAGTNVLTF.

The gene calls are TRBV19 and TRBJ1-5, with D possibly TRBD1 on 5 matching bases. This CDR3 is 13 amino acids long. Germline CDR1 and CDR2: LNHDA and SQIVND (reference sequence). Deletions cut 3 bases from V and 7 bases from J, with 10 bases between. The CDR3 DNA follows: TGTGCCAGTAGTATCCAGGGACGGCAGCCCCAGCATTTT. Protein: CASSIQGRQPQHF. Together with reference TRBV19 and TRBJ1-5, the CDR3 gives the full variable domain: DGGITQSPKYLFRKEGQNVTLSCEQNLNHDAMYWYRQDPGQGLRLIYYSQIVNDFQKGDIAEGYSVSREKKESFPLTVTSAQKNPTAFYLCASSIQGRQPQHFGDGTRLSIL.

In DNA form, the CDR3 reads TGTGCCTGGAGTGTAGGGGAGACCCAGTACTTC. Translated: CAWSVGETQYF. The chain recombines TRBV30 with TRBJ2-5; D not resolved. V was trimmed by 0 bases and J by 5 bases, leaving 4 bases between them. This CDR3 contains 11 residues. Germline CDR1 GTSNPN, CDR2 SVGIG (reference sequence).

V gene TRBV5-1 combines with J gene TRBJ1-4, with 8 positions matching TRBD1. Germline CDR1 reads SGHRS; CDR2 reads YFSETQ. V was clipped by 5 bases and J by 5 bases; unmatched bases: 8. This CDR3 is 15 amino acids long. CDR3 in amino acids: CASRDREKGNEKLFF. The CDR3 DNA reads as TGCGCCAGCAGGGACAGGGAAAAGGGAAATGAAAAACTGTTTTTT.

The chain recombines TRBV13 with TRBJ1-6; 8 bases are a match to TRBD1. The CDR3 is 16 amino acids. V was pared by 4 bases and J by 10 bases, with 12 bases of the junction left unmatched. In germline, CDR1 is PRHDT, CDR2 FYEKMQ (reference sequence). CDR3 sequence: CASSYETGTGGSPLHF. Here the CDR3 DNA reads TGTGCCAGCAGCTACGAAACTGGGACAGGAGGATCACCCCTCCACTTT.

V usage is TRBV2 and J usage is TRBJ1-5; no reliable D call. Trimming removed 3 bases from V and 6 bases from J, with 15 bases in between. The CDR3 is 15 residues long. CDR1 SNHLY and CDR2 FYNNEI come from the germline V gene. The CDR3 coding sequence is TGTGCCAGCAGTGAGGGGAGGCAGGCCAGTCAGCCCCAGCATTTT. Protein product: CASSEGRQASQPQHF.

The chain employs TRBV5-1 and TRBJ2-1, with a weak D call TRBD1 (6 bases). The germline V and J ends were trimmed by 4 bases and 3 bases, with 14 bases remaining between them. This CDR3 has 15 amino acids. CDR1 is SGHRS and CDR2 is YFSETQ in the germline V gene. CDR3 protein: CASSQVPGDYNEQFF. CDR3 nucleotides: TGCGCCAGCAGCCAAGTCCCAGGGGACTACAATGAGCAGTTCTTC.

This clone was observed a few times. V gene TRBV28 combines with J gene TRBJ1-5; 8 nucleotides line up with TRBD1. Germline CDR1 reads MDHEN; CDR2 reads SYDVKM. This CDR3 has 16 amino acids. After removal of 3 bases from V and 6 bases from J, the junction contained 10 bases not matched to a gene. CDR3 sequence reads: CASSLYQTGAGQPQHF. CDR3 DNA: TGTGCCAGCAGTTTGTACCAGACAGGGGCAGGTCAGCCCCAGCATTTT.

This clone was seen a few times. This rearrangement joins TRBV19 to TRBJ2-7; D unresolved. V lost 5 bases, J lost 0 bases, and 11 bases lay in between. The CDR3 contains 14 residues. The V gene's germline CDR1 is LNHDA and CDR2 SQIVND (reference sequence). CDR3: CASSFTRSSYEQYF. Here the CDR3 DNA reads TGTGCCAGTAGTTTTACACGGAGCTCCTACGAGCAGTACTTC.

V gene TRBV3-1 (or the pseudogene TRBV3-2) combines with J gene TRBJ1-1; TRBD1 is a possible D gene (5 bases). Trimming removed 0 bases from V and 11 bases from J, with 13 bases in between. The CDR3 length is 13 residues. Germline lookup yields CDR1 LGHDT and CDR2 YNNKEL (reference sequence). The CDR3: CASSQDWGGRAFF. The CDR3 DNA reads as TGTGCCAGCAGCCAAGATTGGGGGGGTCGGGCTTTCTTT.